This TCR beta chain was obtained from a study of blood T cell repertoires in COVID-19. Enrollees, about 18 to 95 years old, lived in approximately 25 US areas. This clone was seen only a few times. CDR1 and CDR2 (germline): SGHRS, YFSETQ. This CDR3 contains 16 residues. Trimming cost V 0 bases and J 4 bases; bases outside gene matches: 3. TCRdb's table, derived via immunoSEQ multiplex PCR, lists solely in-frame clones and lacks some. In the table there are some 210,000 clones, approximately 80% of which are singletons. The sample comprised PBMCs or T cells enriched from blood (not recorded which). The receptor comes from a man between 25 and 39 years old with acute COVID-19. The V call is TRBV5-1, the J call TRBJ2-2, with 10 bases matching TRBD1. This CDR3 is CASSLAGTGATGELFF. In nucleotides, the CDR3 is TGCGCCAGCAGCTTGGCCGGGACAGGGGCCACCGGGGAGCTGTTTTTT.